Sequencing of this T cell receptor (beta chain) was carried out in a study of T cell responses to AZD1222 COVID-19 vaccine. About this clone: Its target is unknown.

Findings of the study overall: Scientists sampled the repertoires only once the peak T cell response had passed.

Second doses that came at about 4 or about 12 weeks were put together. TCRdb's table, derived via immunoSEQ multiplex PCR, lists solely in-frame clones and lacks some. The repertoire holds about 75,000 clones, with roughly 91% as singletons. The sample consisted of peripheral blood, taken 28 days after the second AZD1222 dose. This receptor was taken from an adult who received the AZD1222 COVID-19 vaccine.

The CDR3 nucleotides are TGTGCCAGCAGCGTCTCCGGGACAGGGAACACTGAAGCTTTCTTT. It translates to CASSVSGTGNTEAFF. V usage is TRBV9 and J usage is TRBJ1-1; TRBD1 aligns across 8 bases. The germline V gene has CDR1 SGDLS and CDR2 YYNGEE. The trim removed 2 bases at V and 1 base at J, leaving 4 bases unmatched. This CDR3 region has 15 residues.